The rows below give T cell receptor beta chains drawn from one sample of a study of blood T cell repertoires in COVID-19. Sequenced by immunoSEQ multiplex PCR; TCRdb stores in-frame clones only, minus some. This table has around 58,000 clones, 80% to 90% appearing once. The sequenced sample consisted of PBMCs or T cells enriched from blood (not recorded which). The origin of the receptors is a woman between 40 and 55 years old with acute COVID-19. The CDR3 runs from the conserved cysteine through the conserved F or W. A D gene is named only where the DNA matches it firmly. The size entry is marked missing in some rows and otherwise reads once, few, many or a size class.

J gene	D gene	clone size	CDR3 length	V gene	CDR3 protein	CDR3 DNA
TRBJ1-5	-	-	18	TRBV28	CASSKTTPLTRGNQPQHF	TGTGCCAGCAGTAAAACCACCCCATTGACGAGGGGCAATCAGCCCCAGCATTTT
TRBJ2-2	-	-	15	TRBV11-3	CASSLGAPNTGELFF	TGTGCCAGCAGCTTGGGCGCCCCGAACACCGGGGAGCTGTTTTTT
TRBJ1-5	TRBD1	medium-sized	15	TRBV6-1	CASSEAGQQNQPQHF	TGTGCCAGCAGTGAAGCGGGACAGCAGAATCAGCCCCAGCATTTT
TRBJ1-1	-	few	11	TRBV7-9	CASSEQGEAFF	TGTGCCAGCAGCGAACAGGGTGAAGCTTTCTTT
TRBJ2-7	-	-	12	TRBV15	CATSRGSYEQYF	TGTGCCACCAGCCGGGGGTCCTACGAGCAGTACTTC
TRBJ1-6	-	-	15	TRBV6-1	CASSDLPGGDSPLHF	TGTGCCAGCAGTGACCTGCCAGGAGGGGATTCACCCCTCCACTTT
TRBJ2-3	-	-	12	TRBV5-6	CASSLRFDTQYF	TGTGCCAGCAGCCTACGATTCGATACGCAGTATTTT
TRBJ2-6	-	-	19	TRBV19	CASSIKAFPFSTGANVLTF	TGTGCCAGTAGTATTAAAGCGTTCCCTTTCTCCACTGGGGCCAACGTCCTGACTTTC
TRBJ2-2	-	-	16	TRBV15	CATSEQGVFNTGELFF	TGTGCCACCAGCGAACAAGGGGTCTTTAACACCGGGGAGCTGTTTTTT
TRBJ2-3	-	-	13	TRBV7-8	CASTRGAVDTQYF	TGTGCCAGCACCAGGGGTGCCGTAGATACGCAGTATTTT
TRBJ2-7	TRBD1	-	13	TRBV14	CASTNIKGAEQYF	TGTGCCAGCACCAACATCAAGGGGGCCGAGCAGTACTTC
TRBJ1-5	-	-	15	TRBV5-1	CASRQGGDSNQPQHF	TGCGCCAGCAGGCAGGGAGGAGATAGCAATCAGCCCCAGCATTTT
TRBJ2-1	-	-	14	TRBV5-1	CASSLAGADNEQFF	TGCGCCAGCAGCTTGGCCGGTGCGGACAATGAGCAGTTCTTC
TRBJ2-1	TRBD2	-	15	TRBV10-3	CAISESTGGPGEQFF	TGTGCCATCAGTGAGTCTACGGGAGGGCCGGGTGAGCAGTTCTTC
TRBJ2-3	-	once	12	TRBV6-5	CASTQHTHTQYF	TGTGCCAGCACCCAACACACACATACGCAGTATTTT
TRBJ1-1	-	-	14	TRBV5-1	CASSLAVGDTEAFF	TGCGCCAGCAGCTTGGCGGTCGGGGACACTGAAGCTTTCTTT
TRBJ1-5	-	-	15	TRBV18	CASSPITGSNQPQHF	TGTGCCAGCTCACCTATTACAGGGAGCAATCAGCCCCAGCATTTT
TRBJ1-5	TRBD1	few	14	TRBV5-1	CASSLEGGQQPQHF	TGCGCCAGCAGCCTGGAAGGGGGCCAGCAGCCCCAGCATTTT
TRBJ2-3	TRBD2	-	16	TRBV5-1	CASSLGVAGKTDTQYF	TGCGCCAGCAGCTTGGGGGTAGCGGGAAAGACAGATACGCAGTATTTT
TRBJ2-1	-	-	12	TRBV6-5	CASSPPNNEQFF	TGTGCCAGCAGTCCCCCCAACAATGAGCAGTTCTTC
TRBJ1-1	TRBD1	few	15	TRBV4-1	CASSHRTGRNTEAFF	TGCGCCAGCAGCCACCGGACAGGGCGGAACACTGAAGCTTTCTTT
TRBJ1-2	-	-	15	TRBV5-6	CASSLDRTAYYGYTF	TGTGCCAGCAGCTTGGATCGGACAGCTTACTATGGCTACACCTTC
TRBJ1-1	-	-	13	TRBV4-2	CASSQDSMSEAFF	TGTGCCAGCAGCCAAGACTCTATGTCTGAAGCTTTCTTT
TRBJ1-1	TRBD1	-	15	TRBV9	CASSTSGTGGTEAFF	TGTGCCAGCAGCACATCCGGGACAGGGGGGACTGAAGCTTTCTTT
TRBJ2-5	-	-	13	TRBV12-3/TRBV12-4	CASSLPGGETQYF	TGTGCCAGCAGTTTGCCCGGGGGAGAGACCCAGTACTTC
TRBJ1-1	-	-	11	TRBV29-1	CSVETRIEAFF	TGCAGCGTGGAAACAAGAATTGAAGCTTTCTTT
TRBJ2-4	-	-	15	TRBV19	CASSVTGFVKNIQYF	TGTGCCAGTAGTGTGACGGGGTTTGTCAAAAACATTCAGTACTTC
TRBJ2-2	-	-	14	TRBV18	CASSPGQNTGELFF	TGTGCCAGCTCCCCGGGACAGAACACCGGGGAGCTGTTTTTT
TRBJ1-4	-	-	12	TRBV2	CASGQYNEKLFF	TGTGCCAGCGGACAGTATAATGAAAAACTGTTTTTT
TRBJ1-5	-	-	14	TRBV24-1	CATSARGRDQPQHF	TGTGCCACCAGTGCGCGGGGACGCGATCAGCCCCAGCATTTT
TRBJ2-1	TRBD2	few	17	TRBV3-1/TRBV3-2	CASSPRTSGGSNNEQFF	TGTGCCAGCAGCCCGAGGACTAGCGGGGGGTCCAACAATGAGCAGTTCTTC
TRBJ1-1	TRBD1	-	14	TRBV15	CATSRVDRAAEAFF	TGTGCCACCAGCAGAGTGGACAGGGCTGCTGAAGCTTTCTTT
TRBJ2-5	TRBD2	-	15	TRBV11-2	CASSRAGGSVETQYF	TGTGCCAGCAGCCGAGCGGGAGGTTCCGTTGAGACCCAGTACTTC
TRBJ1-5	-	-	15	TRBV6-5	CASSYSSNRDQPQHF	TGTGCCAGCAGTTACTCGAGTAACAGGGATCAGCCCCAGCATTTT
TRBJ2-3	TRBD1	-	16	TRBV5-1	CASSLEGQPGTDTQYF	TGCGCCAGCAGCTTGGAGGGACAGCCGGGCACAGATACGCAGTATTTT
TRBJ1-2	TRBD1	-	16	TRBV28	CALGIRQGSSNYGYTF	TGTGCCCTCGGGATACGACAGGGATCCTCTAACTATGGCTACACCTTC
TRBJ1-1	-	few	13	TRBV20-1	CSASIWKRAEAFF	TGCAGTGCTAGTATTTGGAAGAGGGCTGAAGCTTTCTTT
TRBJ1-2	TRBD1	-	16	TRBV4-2	CASSQGGTGEYYGYTF	TGTGCCAGCAGCCAAGGGGGGACAGGGGAATACTATGGCTACACCTTC